This T cell receptor beta chain was sequenced for a study of shared clonotypes between healthy human individuals. Across the study: Each donor contributed plates that comprised three CD4 naive, three CD4 memory, two CD8 naive and one CD8 memory.

With V trimmed by 4 bases and J by 4 bases, 8 bases remained unmatched. The CDR3 consists of 17 residues. Germline CDR1 reads ENHRY; CDR2 reads SYGVKD. With respect to this clone: What it binds is not known.

CD4+ cells were split into CD45RA+ naive and CD45RA-negative memory subsets. Study conclusions and caveats: The small donor group covered limited genetic and exposure diversity. Sampling used blood alone; tissue repertoires probably differ.

Assay used: immunoSEQ multiplex PCR; TCRdb lists only in-frame clones, some missing. The table has about 2.3 million clones, 92% seen once; the top ten hold about 0.41%. The origin of this receptor is a young man in good health. Some clones in this sample may be carry-over from other donors' samples. The chain links TRBV10-3 to TRBJ2-1, with 12 nucleotides matching TRBD2. Sequenced: naive CD4+ T cells from PBMCs. The subset denotes: CD45RA+ positively selected. CDR3 region: CAISGIAGLAGYNEQFF. CDR3 in DNA: TGTGCCATCAGTGGAATCGCTGGACTAGCGGGGTACAATGAGCAGTTCTTC.